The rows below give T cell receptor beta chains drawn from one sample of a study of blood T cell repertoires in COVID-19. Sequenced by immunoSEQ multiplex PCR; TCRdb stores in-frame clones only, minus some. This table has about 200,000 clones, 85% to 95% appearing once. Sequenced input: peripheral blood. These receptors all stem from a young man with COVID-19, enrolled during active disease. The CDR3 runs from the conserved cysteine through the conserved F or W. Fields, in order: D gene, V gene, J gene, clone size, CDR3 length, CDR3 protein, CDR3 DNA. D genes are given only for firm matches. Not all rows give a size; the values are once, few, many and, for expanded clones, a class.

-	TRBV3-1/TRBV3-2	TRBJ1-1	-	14	CASSQVEGLTEAFF	TGTGCCAGCAGCCAAGTGGAGGGGTTAACTGAAGCTTTCTTT
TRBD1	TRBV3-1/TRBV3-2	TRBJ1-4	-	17	CASSQGTGGPTNEKLFF	TGTGCCAGCAGCCAAGGAACAGGGGGGCCAACTAATGAAAAACTGTTTTTT
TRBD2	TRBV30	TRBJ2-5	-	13	CAWSSGVEETQYF	TGTGCCTGGTCTAGCGGTGTGGAAGAGACCCAGTACTTC
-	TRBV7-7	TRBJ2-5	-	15	CASSIHPGVQETQYF	TGTGCCAGCAGCATACACCCGGGGGTACAAGAGACCCAGTACTTC
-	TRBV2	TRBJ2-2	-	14	CASSHRENTGELFF	TGTGCCAGCAGTCACAGGGAGAACACCGGGGAGCTGTTTTTT
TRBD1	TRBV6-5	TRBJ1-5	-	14	CASRGQELDQPQHF	TGTGCCAGCAGAGGACAGGAGCTAGATCAGCCCCAGCATTTT
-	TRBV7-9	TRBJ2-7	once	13	CASSSGLSYEQYF	TGTGCCAGCAGCTCCGGACTATCCTACGAGCAGTACTTC
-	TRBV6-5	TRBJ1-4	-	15	CASTPHRGTNEKLFF	TGTGCCAGCACTCCTCACCGGGGGACTAATGAAAAACTGTTTTTT
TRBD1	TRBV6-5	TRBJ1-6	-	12	CASRTGESPLHF	TGTGCCAGCAGGACAGGGGAGTCACCCCTCCACTTT
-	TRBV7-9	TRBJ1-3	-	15	CASRNGVAGGNTIYF	TGTGCCAGCAGGAACGGGGTTGCTGGTGGAAACACCATATATTTT
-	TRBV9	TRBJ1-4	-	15	CASSRQGRTNEKLFF	TGTGCCAGCAGCAGGCAGGGGCGAACTAATGAAAAACTGTTTTTT
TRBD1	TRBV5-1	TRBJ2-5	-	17	CASSFSRDSAFQETQYF	TGCGCCAGCAGCTTCAGCCGGGACAGCGCCTTCCAAGAGACCCAGTACTTC
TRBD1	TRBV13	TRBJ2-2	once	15	CASSAHTGGTGELFF	TGTGCCAGCAGCGCCCACACAGGGGGCACCGGGGAGCTGTTTTTT
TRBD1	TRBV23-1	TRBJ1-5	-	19	CASSQSWQGARGSSQPQHF	TGCGCCAGCAGTCAATCGTGGCAGGGGGCGCGAGGTTCCAGTCAGCCCCAGCATTTT
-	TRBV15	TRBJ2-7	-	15	CATSRDRGPAVEQYF	TGTGCCACCAGCAGAGATAGAGGTCCCGCAGTCGAGCAGTACTTC
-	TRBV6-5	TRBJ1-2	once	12	CASRPTDYGYTF	TGTGCCAGCAGACCCACGGACTATGGCTACACCTTC
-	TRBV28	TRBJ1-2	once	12	CASRPDSYGYTF	TGTGCCAGCAGGCCGGACAGCTATGGCTACACCTTC
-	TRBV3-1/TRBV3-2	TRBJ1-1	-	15	CASSQAVGRNTEAFF	TGTGCCAGCAGCCAAGCAGTGGGCAGGAACACTGAAGCTTTCTTT
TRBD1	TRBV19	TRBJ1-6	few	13	CASTGTGLWSLHF	TGTGCCAGTACCGGGACAGGGTTGTGGTCCCTCCACTTT
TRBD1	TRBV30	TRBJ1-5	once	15	CAWAGGGFGNQPQHF	TGTGCCTGGGCTGGAGGGGGCTTCGGGAATCAGCCCCAGCATTTT
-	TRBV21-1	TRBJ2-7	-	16	CASSQEDRASPYEQYF	TGTGCCAGCAGCCAAGAGGACAGGGCTTCCCCCTACGAGCAGTACTTC
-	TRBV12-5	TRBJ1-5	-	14	CASGTPGGSQPQHF	TGTGCTAGTGGTACCCCCGGGGGAAGCCAGCCCCAGCATTTT
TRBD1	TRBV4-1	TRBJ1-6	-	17	CASSQRGGAGGNSPLHF	TGCGCCAGCAGCCAACGGGGCGGGGCAGGGGGGAATTCACCCCTCCACTTT
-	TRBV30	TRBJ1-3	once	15	CAWSVAGKSGNTIYF	TGTGCCTGGAGTGTAGCAGGGAAGTCCGGAAACACCATATATTTT
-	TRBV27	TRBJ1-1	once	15	CASRRQLGTSTEAFF	TGTGCCAGCAGGCGACAGTTAGGCACGAGCACTGAAGCTTTCTTT
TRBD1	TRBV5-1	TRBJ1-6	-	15	CASSSGQGYNSPLHF	TGCGCCAGCAGCTCGGGACAGGGGTACAATTCACCCCTCCACTTT
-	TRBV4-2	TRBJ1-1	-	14	CASSLSMGDTEAFF	TGTGCCAGCAGCCTTTCCATGGGAGACACTGAAGCTTTCTTT
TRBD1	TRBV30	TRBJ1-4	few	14	CAWSSGTGDEKLFF	TGTGCCTGGAGCTCCGGGACAGGGGACGAAAAACTGTTTTTT
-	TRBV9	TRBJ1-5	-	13	CASSVALDQPQHF	TGTGCCAGCAGCGTAGCCCTCGATCAGCCCCAGCATTTT
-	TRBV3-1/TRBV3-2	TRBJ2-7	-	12	CASSQYGYEQYF	TGTGCCAGCAGCCAATACGGCTACGAGCAGTACTTC
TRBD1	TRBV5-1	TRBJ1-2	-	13	CASSPGQGGGYTF	TGCGCCAGCAGTCCGGGACAGGGAGGTGGCTACACCTTC
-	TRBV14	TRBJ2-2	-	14	CASSDDRYTGELFF	TGTGCCAGCAGCGACGACAGATACACCGGGGAGCTGTTTTTT
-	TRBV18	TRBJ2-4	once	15	CASSPRQTDKNIQYF	TGTGCCAGCTCACCACGACAGACCGACAAAAACATTCAGTACTTC
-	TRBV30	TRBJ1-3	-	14	CAWISGHSGNTIYF	TGTGCCTGGATTTCGGGACATAGTGGAAACACCATATATTTT
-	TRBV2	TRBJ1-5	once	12	CASGGGRGPQHF	TGTGCCAGCGGGGGGGGACGCGGGCCCCAGCATTTT
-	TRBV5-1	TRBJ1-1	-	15	CASKVEGFFGTEAFF	TGCGCCAGCAAGGTAGAGGGATTTTTTGGCACTGAAGCTTTCTTT
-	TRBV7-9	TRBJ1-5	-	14	CASSLASGNQPQHF	TGTGCCAGCAGCTTAGCGTCGGGCAATCAGCCCCAGCATTTT
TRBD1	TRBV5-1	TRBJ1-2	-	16	CASSLAPTGGNYGYTF	TGCGCCAGCAGCTTGGCCCCGACAGGGGGCAACTATGGCTACACCTTC
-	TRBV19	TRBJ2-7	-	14	CASSIADSSYEQYF	TGTGCCAGTAGTATAGCGGACAGCTCCTACGAGCAGTACTTC
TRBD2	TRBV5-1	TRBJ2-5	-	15	CASSSRGGLAGERYF	TGCGCCAGCAGCTCCAGAGGGGGACTAGCCGGTGAAAGGTACTTC
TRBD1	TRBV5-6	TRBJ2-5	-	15	CASSFLGTGEETQYF	TGTGCCAGCAGCTTTCTCGGGACAGGGGAAGAGACCCAGTACTTC
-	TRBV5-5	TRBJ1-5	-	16	CASSLIAAGSNQPQHF	TGTGCCAGCAGCTTGATTGCCGCGGGTAGCAATCAGCCCCAGCATTTT
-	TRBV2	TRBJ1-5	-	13	CASSDGRVMTQHF	TGTGCCAGCAGTGACGGCAGGGTGATGACCCAGCATTTT
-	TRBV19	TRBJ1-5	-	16	CASTTSGVDYNQPQHF	TGTGCCAGTACCACTTCCGGGGTCGATTACAATCAGCCCCAGCATTTT
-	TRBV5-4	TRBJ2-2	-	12	CASSLGQGELFF	TGTGCCAGCAGCTTGGGACAGGGGGAGCTGTTTTTT
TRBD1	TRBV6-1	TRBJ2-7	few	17	CASSEGIMTGQSYEQYF	TGTGCCAGCAGTGAAGGGATCATGACAGGGCAATCCTACGAGCAGTACTTC
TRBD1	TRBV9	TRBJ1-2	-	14	CASSVGGTDYGYTF	TGTGCCAGCAGCGTAGGAGGGACAGACTATGGCTACACCTTC
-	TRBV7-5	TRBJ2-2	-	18	CVRSPRTSGGWITGELFF	TGTGTCAGAAGCCCAAGGACTAGCGGGGGGTGGATCACCGGGGAGCTGTTTTTT
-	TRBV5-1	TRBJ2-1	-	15	CASSPTESSYNEQFF	TGCGCCAGCAGCCCTACTGAGAGCTCCTACAATGAGCAGTTCTTC
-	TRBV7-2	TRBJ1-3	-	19	CASSLVETGRPYSGNTIYF	TGTGCCAGCAGCTTAGTGGAGACAGGTCGCCCATACTCTGGAAACACCATATATTTT
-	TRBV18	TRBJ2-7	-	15	CASSPPGSGPYEQYF	TGTGCCAGCTCACCACCGGGCAGCGGCCCTTACGAGCAGTACTTC
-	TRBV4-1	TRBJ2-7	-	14	CASSPQKEGSEQYF	TGCGCCAGCAGCCCCCAAAAGGAGGGGAGCGAGCAGTACTTC
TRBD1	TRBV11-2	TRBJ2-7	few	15	CASSPQGLGNYEQYF	TGTGCCAGCAGTCCACAGGGGCTGGGTAACTACGAGCAGTACTTC
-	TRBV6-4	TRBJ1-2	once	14	CASSDGTWAGGYTF	TGTGCCAGCAGTGACGGAACATGGGCAGGCGGCTACACCTTC
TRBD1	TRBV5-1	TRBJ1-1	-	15	CASSNRGQGNTEAFF	TGCGCCAGCAGCAACCGAGGACAGGGGAACACTGAAGCTTTCTTT
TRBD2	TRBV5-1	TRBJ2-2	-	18	CASNRGTSGGPNTGELFF	TGCGCCAGTAACCGTGGGACTAGCGGGGGGCCGAACACCGGGGAGCTGTTTTTT
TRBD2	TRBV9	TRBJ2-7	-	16	CARSPGGGQGSTRQYF	TGTGCCCGCAGCCCGGGGGGGGGACAAGGATCTACGAGGCAGTACTTC
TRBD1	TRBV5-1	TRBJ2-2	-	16	CASSLLTGGNTGELFF	TGCGCCAGCAGCTTGCTGACAGGGGGTAACACCGGGGAGCTGTTTTTT
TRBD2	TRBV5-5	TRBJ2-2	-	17	CASSLDGTSIDTGELFF	TGTGCCAGCAGCTTGGACGGGACTAGCATAGACACCGGGGAGCTGTTTTTT
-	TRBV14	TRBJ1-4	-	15	CASSQMTAANEKLFF	TGTGCCAGCAGCCAGATGACAGCAGCTAATGAAAAACTGTTTTTT